What follows is one T cell receptor (beta chain) and its context. The clone's antigen remains unknown. A read error may account for a junction end that differs from germline. To demonstrate the VDJtools post-analysis software, the study profiled TCR beta repertoires from the peripheral blood of 13 young patients with multiple sclerosis. The multiple sclerosis patients were children and adolescents ranging in age from about 6 to 16 years. The CDR3 goes from the cysteine to the phenylalanine over 13 residues. Only the CDR3 DNA stays, 39 bases, in frame from base 1. CDR1 and CDR2 (DFQATT, SNEGSKA) derive from the germline V gene (reference sequence). The library was built by means of PCR. For sequencing, an Illumina HiSeq 2500 was employed. To reduce PCR and sequencing biases, unique molecular identifiers were built into the TCR beta cDNA libraries. Some 500,000 cDNA molecules were obtained for every 1 to 10 million input T cells, so each molecule roughly corresponded to one T cell. The patient libraries were prepared and sequenced using the same protocol as the earlier healthy control dataset. Samples belonging to the same batch were prepared together, multiplexed and sequenced on a shared HiSeq lane. The study's own analysis went as follows. MIGEC handled the raw barcoded reads, throwing out single-read molecular identifier groups before consensus assembly and CDR3 extraction. VDJtools was used for post-analysis of the clonotype tables, and diversity was normalized by down-sampling every dataset to the size of the smallest sample. Repertoire overlap clustering matched CDR3 amino acid but not nucleotide sequences to correct batch-related cross-sample contamination. TCRdb's own reprocessing of the public reads used fastp at Q25 and MiXCR and kept productive beta chains. Entries that share a CDR3 protein sequence are merged under the most common genes and DNA. TCRdb, not the original authors, processed these V and J calls. The sample includes around 400,000 distinct CDR3 sequences, with about 39% observed a single time. The ten largest clonotypes hold about 8% of the sample.

The data belong to a study of post-analysis software for immune sequencing data (dated by TCRdb to the mid-2010s). With respect to the entire study: Relapsing-remitting, secondary progressive and progressive-relapsing multiple sclerosis were recorded as disease courses, and subtype annotation was lacking for some patients. The patient repertoires were compared against approximately twelve previously published healthy control repertoires obtained from donors aged 6 to 25 years. A subset of samples was prepared in parallel using single-end sample barcoding, then pooled and co-amplified after Illumina adapter ligation.

Summary of the overall study and its limitations: When samples were clustered directly using the F measure, samples prepared in the same batch co-clustered strongly, which prompted a batch-effect correction. Significantly higher frequencies in patients than in controls were found for five TRBV segments, including TRBV5-6, TRBV5-1 and TRBV20-1. The multiple sclerosis patient group was slightly younger than the control group. Normalized Chao1 diversity was significantly lower in multiple sclerosis patients than controls, suggesting substantial peripheral T-cell clonal expansion.

The source material was blood. The source is a girl aged 2 to 10 with multiple sclerosis. Recombination connected TRBV20-1 to TRBJ1-4; D gene: possibly TRBD1, on 6 matching bases. CDR3 reads: CSARDSPNEKPFF. The base sequence is TGCAGTGCTAGGGACAGCCCCAATGAAAAACCGTTTTTT.